The 23 T cell receptor beta chains below all came from one sample that was sequenced in a study of blood T cell repertoires in COVID-19. Measured with immunoSEQ multiplex PCR; TCRdb has only the in-frame clones, and not every one. The sample consists of a few hundred thousand clones, 90% to 95% of them appearing once. Sequencing was carried out using PBMCs or T cells enriched from blood (not recorded which). Receptor source: a woman between 35 and 50 years old who had been exposed to COVID-19.

The rearrangement uses TRBV27 and TRBJ1-3; unclear D gene. Trimming took off 5 bases at V and 2 bases at J, with 7 bases between the two ends. This CDR3 has 13 amino acids. Germline CDR1 and CDR2: MNHEY and SMNVEV (reference sequence). The CDR3 sequence is CASSKSAGNTIYF. CDR3 nucleotide sequence: TGTGCCAGCAGTAAGTCGGCTGGAAACACCATATATTTT.

The CDR3: CASSFISRAGNQPQHF. CDR3 bases: TGTGCCAGCAGCTTCATTTCGCGCGCTGGCAATCAGCCCCAGCATTTT. The V gene is TRBV7-8, the J gene TRBJ1-5; D gene ambiguous. The CDR3 is 16 amino acids. With 3 bases removed from V and 2 bases from J, the gap between germline ends came to 14 bases. Germline assignment: CDR1 SGHVS and CDR2 FQNEAQ.

The rearrangement uses TRBV19 and TRBJ1-4; 9 bases match TRBD1. CDR1 is LNHDA and CDR2 is SQIVND in the germline V gene (reference sequence). This CDR3 contains 16 residues. Unmatched junction bases numbered 10, after V lost 0 bases and J lost 11 bases. CDR3 DNA sequence: TGTGCCAGTAGTATAGATCAGCCGGACAGGGGTGGCAAACTGTTTTTT. The encoded protein is CASSIDQPDRGGKLFF. Full variable domain (rest looked up from reference TRBV19 and TRBJ1-4): DGGITQSPKYLFRKEGQNVTLSCEQNLNHDAMYWYRQDPGQGLRLIYYSQIVNDFQKGDIAEGYSVSREKKESFPLTVTSAQKNPTAFYLCASSIDQPDRGGKLFFGSGTQLSVL.

The rearrangement joins TRBV19 to TRBJ1-1, with 7 bases lining up with TRBD1. Germline V lookup: CDR1 LNHDA, CDR2 SQIVND (reference sequence). V lost 6 bases and J lost 5; bases outside the gene matches: 12. The CDR3 runs to 15 residues. CDR3 region: CASSADRAKGTEAFF. DNA of the CDR3: TGTGCCAGTAGCGCCGACAGGGCAAAAGGTACTGAAGCTTTCTTT.

This clone appeared once. The chain couples TRBV2 to TRBJ2-1; 13 positions match TRBD2. J was trimmed by 1 base and V by 6 bases; bases with no gene match: 6. Germline V gene sequence: CDR1 SNHLY, CDR2 FYNNEI. This CDR3 contains 17 residues. CDR3 in DNA: TGTGCCAGCAGGGGAAGGACTAGCGGGAGTTCCTACAATGAGCAGTTCTTC. Its translation: CASRGRTSGSSYNEQFF.

V and J are TRBV7-2 and TRBJ2-7, with 12 positions matching TRBD2. The trim removed 4 bases at V and 4 bases at J, leaving 5 bases unmatched. This CDR3 comprises 15 residues. The germline V gene encodes CDR1 SGHTA and CDR2 FQGNSA. CDR3 protein: CASSSSTSGRYEQYF. CDR3 bases: TGTGCCAGCAGCTCCTCGACTAGCGGGAGATACGAGCAGTACTTC.

This sequence joins TRBV5-5 and TRBJ1-2, with D perhaps TRBD1 (5 bases). The V gene's germline CDR1 is SGHKS and CDR2 YYEKEE (reference sequence). This CDR3 contains 19 residues. With 1 base removed from V and 6 bases from J, the gap between germline ends came to 28 bases. CDR3 nucleotides: TGTGCCAGCAGCTTGTTGGCAACTAGCGGGCCGAATCGGGGCGATGGCTACACCTTC. It specifies CASSLLATSGPNRGDGYTF.

The chain links TRBV5-4 to TRBJ1-2; 9 nucleotides agree with TRBD1. The ends lost 0 bases at V and 0 bases at J; junction bases unmatched: 0. There are 15 residues in the CDR3. Germline V lookup: CDR1 SGHNT, CDR2 YYREEE (reference sequence). The CDR3 loop reads CASSLGDRANYGYTF. The CDR3 DNA reads as TGTGCCAGCAGCTTGGGGGACAGGGCTAACTATGGCTACACCTTC.

The rearrangement joins TRBV5-1 to TRBJ1-3; unclear D gene. The length of the CDR3 is 16 residues. CDR1 is SGHRS, CDR2 YFSETQ, per germline. Deletions cut 4 bases from V and 2 bases from J, with 16 bases between. For the CDR3, the DNA is TGCGCCAGCAGCGGGATCGGAGGCTCTACTGGAAACACCATATATTTT. Its protein is CASSGIGGSTGNTIYF.

This clone has a single count. The DNA of the CDR3 is TGTGCCAGCAGCGTCTCGGCCAGGGCCTACGAGCAGTACTTC. It yields the protein CASSVSARAYEQYF. The rearrangement joins TRBV9 to TRBJ2-7, with D perhaps matching TRBD1 (5 bases). This CDR3 comprises 14 residues. Between the trimmed V and J ends, which lost 2 bases and 2 bases, there was a span of 11 bases. Germline V gene lookup returns CDR1 SGDLS and CDR2 YYNGEE. The whole variable domain, filled in from reference TRBV9 and TRBJ2-7, reads DSGVTQTPKHLITATGQRVTLRCSPRSGDLSVYWYQQSLDQGLQFLIQYYNGEERAKGNILERFSAQQFPDLHSELNLSSLELGDSALYFCASSVSARAYEQYFGPGTRLTVT.

In this sample, this clone turned up once. V gene TRBV7-6 combines with J gene TRBJ1-2; 8 positions match TRBD1. The CDR3 covers 15 residues. Germline lookup yields CDR1 SGHVS and CDR2 FNYEAQ. The V and J ends lost 5 bases and 4 bases, in that order; junction bases with no gene match: 9. The CDR3 nucleotides are TGTGCCAGCAGCACTTCCGGGACAGGTGGCTATGGCTACACCTTC. Translation gives CASSTSGTGGYGYTF.

This clone is a singleton in its sample. V usage is TRBV27 and J usage is TRBJ1-5, with a possible D match to TRBD1 (6 bases). Deletions cut 0 bases from V and 6 bases from J, with 33 bases between. Germline CDR1 is MNHEY and CDR2 is SMNVEV (reference sequence). The CDR3 is 22 residues long. In DNA form, the CDR3 reads TGTGCCAGCAGTTTATCTGGCGTAGGGGTGGCATCGTCGGGGGGCTTATCTCAGCCCCAGCATTTT. It is translated as CASSLSGVGVASSGGLSQPQHF.

This chain links TRBV30 with TRBJ2-5; 7 nucleotides match TRBD2. Germline values: CDR1 GTSNPN, CDR2 SVGIG (reference sequence). The CDR3 extends over 13 amino acids. V was pared by 3 bases and J by 2 bases, with 3 bases of the junction left unmatched. Here the CDR3 reads CAWSPGRQETQYF. The CDR3 nucleotides read TGTGCCTGGAGCCCCGGGAGGCAAGAGACCCAGTACTTC. Filled out from reference TRBV30 and TRBJ2-5, the complete variable domain reads SQTIHQWPATLVQPVGSPLSLECTVEGTSNPNLYWYRQAAGRGLQLLFYSVGIGQISSEVPQNLSASRPQDRQFILSSKKLLLSDSGFYLCAWSPGRQETQYFGPGTRLLVL.

J is TRBJ2-7 and V is TRBV21-1; TRBD2, the table's D call, was not compared with the DNA. TRBV21-1 is described as a pseudogene. The CDR3 runs to 15 residues. CDR3 loop: CASSKGTTSSYEQYF. The CDR3 nucleotides are TGTGCCAGCAGCAAAGGGACGACTAGCTCCTACGAGCAGTACTTC.

CDR3 nucleotide sequence: TGTGCCAGCAGCGTGGGCCCCAGCGGTAATTCACCCCTCCACTTT. It specifies CASSVGPSGNSPLHF. The V gene is TRBV9, the J gene TRBJ1-6; D gene unclear. The germline V gene encodes CDR1 SGDLS and CDR2 YYNGEE. The CDR3 has 15 amino acids. V gave up 2 bases and J gave up 6 bases, with 12 bases separating them.

The chain uses TRBV10-1 and TRBJ1-1; D remains unclear. V lost 6 bases and J lost 1, with 9 bases in between. CDR1 and CDR2 (germline): WNHNN, SYGVQD (reference sequence). This CDR3 region has 13 residues. The CDR3 loop reads CASSEQRNTEAFF. As DNA, the CDR3 is TGCGCCAGCAGCGAACAGAGGAACACTGAAGCTTTCTTT.

This clone was seen a few times. The chain recombines TRBV12-5 with TRBJ1-5; 10 bases match TRBD1. This CDR3 has 17 amino acids. The V and J ends lost 1 base and 7 bases, in that order; junction bases with no gene match: 10. Germline CDR1 LGHNT, CDR2 FRNRAP. The CDR3 DNA sequence: TGTGCTAGTGGTTTGGACCGGGACAGGGGAAAATCGCAGCCCCAGCATTTT. Residues: CASGLDRDRGKSQPQHF. Supplemented by reference TRBV12-5 and TRBJ1-5, the full variable domain reads DARVTQTPRHKVTEMGQEVTMRCQPILGHNTVFWYRQTMMQGLELLAYFRNRAPLDDSGMPKDRFSAEMPDATLATLKIQPSEPRDSAVYFCASGLDRDRGKSQPQHFGDGTRLSIL.

The CDR3 spells CASSPDRGAQPQHF. DNA of the CDR3: TGTGCCAGCAGTCCTGACAGGGGTGCGCAGCCCCAGCATTTT. This chain connects TRBV7-9 to TRBJ1-5, with TRBD1 identical over 8 bases. In germline, CDR1 is SEHNR, CDR2 FQNEAQ (reference sequence). The J segment lost 7 bases and the V segment lost 6 bases, leaving 8 bases of the junction unmatched. The CDR3 length is 14 residues.

The chain uses TRBV9 and TRBJ1-1; 8 bases map to TRBD1. V was pared by 3 bases and J by 5 bases, with 9 bases of the junction left unmatched. This CDR3 has 15 amino acids. Germline loops: CDR1 SGDLS, CDR2 YYNGEE. CDR3 DNA sequence: TGTGCCAGCAGCGATCGACAGGGGATCCAGACTGAAGCTTTCTTT. Protein product: CASSDRQGIQTEAFF.

The rearrangement uses TRBV5-1 and TRBJ1-2, with 8 bases matching TRBD1. Losses at the gene ends were 4 bases for V and 7 bases for J; bases not matched to a gene: 9. CDR3 size: 14 residues. From germline, CDR1 is SGHRS and CDR2 YFSETQ. The CDR3 here is CASSPTQGVGGYTF. In DNA, the CDR3 is TGCGCCAGCAGCCCCACACAGGGGGTAGGTGGCTACACCTTC.

This sequence joins TRBV9 and TRBJ1-2; TRBD1 matches 7 bases. Germline V CDR1 and CDR2: SGDLS, YYNGEE. CDR3 length equals 14 residues. With V trimmed by 2 bases and J by 5 bases, 6 bases remained unmatched. The CDR3 loop is CASSVRDSAYGYTF. DNA for the CDR3: TGTGCCAGCAGCGTTCGGGACAGCGCTTATGGCTACACCTTC.

The J gene is TRBJ1-2, the V gene TRBV7-3; 9 bases are shared with TRBD1. This CDR3 has 14 residues. The trim removed 5 bases at V and 2 bases at J, leaving 3 bases unmatched. CDR1 and CDR2 (germline): SGHTA, FQGTGA. The CDR3 loop reads CASSPGQGNYGYTF. The CDR3 DNA follows: TGTGCCAGCAGCCCGGGACAGGGCAACTATGGCTACACCTTC.

The chain employs TRBV19 and TRBJ1-5; no definite D call. V shed 5 bases and J shed 3 bases, with 8 bases lying between them. The CDR3 has 13 residues. From germline, CDR1 is LNHDA and CDR2 SQIVND (reference sequence). Here the CDR3 reads CASSEQYNQPQHF. CDR3 bases: TGTGCCAGTAGTGAACAATACAATCAGCCCCAGCATTTT.